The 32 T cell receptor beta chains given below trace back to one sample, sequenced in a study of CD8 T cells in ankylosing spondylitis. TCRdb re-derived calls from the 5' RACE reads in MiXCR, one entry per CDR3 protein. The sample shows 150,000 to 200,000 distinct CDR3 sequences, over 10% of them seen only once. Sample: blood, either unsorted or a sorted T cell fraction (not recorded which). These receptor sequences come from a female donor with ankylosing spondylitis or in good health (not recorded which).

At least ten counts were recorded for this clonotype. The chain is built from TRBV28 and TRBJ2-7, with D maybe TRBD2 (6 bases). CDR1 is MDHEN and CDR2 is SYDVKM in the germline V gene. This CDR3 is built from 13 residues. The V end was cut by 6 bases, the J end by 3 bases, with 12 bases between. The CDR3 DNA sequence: TGTGCCAGCAGGGAGGGACGGATCTACGAGCAGTACTTC. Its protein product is CASREGRIYEQYF.

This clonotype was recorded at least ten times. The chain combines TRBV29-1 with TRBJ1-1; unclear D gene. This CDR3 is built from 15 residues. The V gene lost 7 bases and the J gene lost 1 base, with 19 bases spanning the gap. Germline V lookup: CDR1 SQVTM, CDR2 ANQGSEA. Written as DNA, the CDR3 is TGCAGCGGATCCCCCCTAGGGAGCGCGAACACTGAAGCTTTCTTT. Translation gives CSGSPLGSANTEAFF.

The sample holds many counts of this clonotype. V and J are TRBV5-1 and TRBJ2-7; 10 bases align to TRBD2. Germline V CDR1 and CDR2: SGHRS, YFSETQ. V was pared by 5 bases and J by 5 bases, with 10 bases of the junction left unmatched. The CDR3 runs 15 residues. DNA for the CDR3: TGCGCCAGCAGGGCGAGCGGGAGGGCCCGGAACGAGCAGTACTTC. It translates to CASRASGRARNEQYF.

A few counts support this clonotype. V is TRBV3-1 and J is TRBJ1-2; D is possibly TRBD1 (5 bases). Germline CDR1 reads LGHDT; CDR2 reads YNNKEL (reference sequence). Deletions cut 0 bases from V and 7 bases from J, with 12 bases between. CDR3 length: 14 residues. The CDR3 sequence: CASSQDRGGGGYTF. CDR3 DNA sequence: TGTGCCAGCAGCCAAGACCGGGGGGGTGGTGGCTACACCTTC.

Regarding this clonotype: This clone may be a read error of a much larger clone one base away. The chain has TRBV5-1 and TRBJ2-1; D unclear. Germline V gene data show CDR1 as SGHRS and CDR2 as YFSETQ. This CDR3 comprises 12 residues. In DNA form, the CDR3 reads TGCGTCAGCAGCTTGGCCCTCAATGAGCAGTTCTTC. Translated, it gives CVSSLALNEQFF.

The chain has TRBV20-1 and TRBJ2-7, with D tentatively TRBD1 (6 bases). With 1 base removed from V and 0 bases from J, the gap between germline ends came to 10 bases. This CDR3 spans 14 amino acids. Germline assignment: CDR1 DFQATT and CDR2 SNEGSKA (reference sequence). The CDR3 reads CSARGQAFSYEQYF. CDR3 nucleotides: TGCAGTGCTAGAGGACAGGCTTTCTCCTACGAGCAGTACTTC.

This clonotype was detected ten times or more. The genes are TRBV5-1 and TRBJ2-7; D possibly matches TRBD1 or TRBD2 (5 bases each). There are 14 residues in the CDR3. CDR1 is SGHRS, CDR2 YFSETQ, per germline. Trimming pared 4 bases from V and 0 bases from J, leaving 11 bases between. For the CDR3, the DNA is TGCGCCAGCAGCCCCGGGACCAGCTCCTACGAGCAGTACTTC. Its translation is CASSPGTSSYEQYF.

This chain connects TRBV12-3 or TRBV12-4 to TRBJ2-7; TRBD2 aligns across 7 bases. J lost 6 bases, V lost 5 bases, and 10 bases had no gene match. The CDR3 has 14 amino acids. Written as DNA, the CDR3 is TGTGCCAGCAGTACCGGGAGGCCGAACTCCGAGCAGTACTTC. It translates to CASSTGRPNSEQYF.

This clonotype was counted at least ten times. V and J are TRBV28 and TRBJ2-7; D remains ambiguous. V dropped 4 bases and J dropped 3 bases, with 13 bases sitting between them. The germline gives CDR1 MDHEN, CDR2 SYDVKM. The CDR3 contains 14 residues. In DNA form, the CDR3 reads TGTGCCAGCAGTTCGCCCGGTTTTATCTACGAGCAGTACTTC. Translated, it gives CASSSPGFIYEQYF.

The CDR3 nucleotides are TGTGCCAGCAGTTACTCTTGGGGGCCCCCAGGCGAGCAGTACTTC. It codes for CASSYSWGPPGEQYF. The chain has TRBV6-5 and TRBJ2-7; D possibly corresponds to TRBD1 (6 bases). This CDR3 spans 15 amino acids. Per the germline V gene, CDR1 is MNHEY and CDR2 is SVGAGI. V was pared by 0 bases and J by 6 bases, with 15 bases between.

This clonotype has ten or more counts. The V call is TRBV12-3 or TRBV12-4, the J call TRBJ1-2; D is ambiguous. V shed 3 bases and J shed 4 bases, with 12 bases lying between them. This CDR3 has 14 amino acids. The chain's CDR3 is CASSFMKGGYGYTF. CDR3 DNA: TGTGCCAGCAGTTTTATGAAGGGCGGCTATGGCTACACCTTC.

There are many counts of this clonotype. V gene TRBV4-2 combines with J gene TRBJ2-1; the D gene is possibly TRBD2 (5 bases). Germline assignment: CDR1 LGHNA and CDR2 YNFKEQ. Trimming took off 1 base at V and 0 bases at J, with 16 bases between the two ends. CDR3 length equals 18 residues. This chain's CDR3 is CASSQVHPVTSSYNEQFF. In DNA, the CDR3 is TGTGCCAGCAGCCAAGTGCATCCGGTTACTAGCTCCTACAATGAGCAGTTCTTC.

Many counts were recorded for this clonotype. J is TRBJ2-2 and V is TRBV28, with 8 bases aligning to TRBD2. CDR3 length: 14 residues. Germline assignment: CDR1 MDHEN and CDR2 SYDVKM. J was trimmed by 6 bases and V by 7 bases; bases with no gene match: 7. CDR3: CASIPRREAGELFF. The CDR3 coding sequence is TGTGCCAGCATCCCACGGCGGGAGGCCGGGGAGCTGTTTTTT. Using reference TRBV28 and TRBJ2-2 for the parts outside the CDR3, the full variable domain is DVKVTQSSRYLVKRTGEKVFLECVQDMDHENMFWYRQDPGLGLRLIYFSYDVKMKEKGDIPEGYSVSREKKERFSLILESASTNQTSMYLCASIPRREAGELFFGEGSRLTVL.

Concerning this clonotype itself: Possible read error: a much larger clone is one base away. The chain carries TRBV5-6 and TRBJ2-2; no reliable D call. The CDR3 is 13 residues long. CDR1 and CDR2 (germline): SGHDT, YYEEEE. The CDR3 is CGSSLPSSGELFF. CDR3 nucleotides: TGTGGCAGCAGCTTGCCGAGTTCCGGGGAGCTGTTTTTT.

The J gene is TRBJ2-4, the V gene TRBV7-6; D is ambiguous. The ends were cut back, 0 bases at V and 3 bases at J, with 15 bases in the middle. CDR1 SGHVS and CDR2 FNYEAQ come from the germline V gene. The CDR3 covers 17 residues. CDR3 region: CASSLALSLLSKNIQYF. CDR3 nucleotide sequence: TGTGCCAGCAGCTTAGCCCTGTCTCTCTTAAGCAAAAACATTCAGTACTTC.

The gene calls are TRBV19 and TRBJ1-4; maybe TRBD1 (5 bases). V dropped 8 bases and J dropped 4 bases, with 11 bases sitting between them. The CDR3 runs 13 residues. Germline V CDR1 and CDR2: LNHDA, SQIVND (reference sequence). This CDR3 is CASRQGFNEKLFF. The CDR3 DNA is TGTGCCAGTCGTCAGGGATTTAATGAAAAACTGTTTTTT.

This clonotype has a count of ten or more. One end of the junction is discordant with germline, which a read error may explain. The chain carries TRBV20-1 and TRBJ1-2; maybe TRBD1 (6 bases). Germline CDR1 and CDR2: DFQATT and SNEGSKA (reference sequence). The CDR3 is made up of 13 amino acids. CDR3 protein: CSARADRFYGYTF. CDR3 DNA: TGCAGTGCCAGAGCGGACAGATTCTATGGCTACACCTTC.

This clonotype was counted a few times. CDR3 bases: TGTGCCAGCAGTCTCCGACAGTTACACTCCTACGAGCAGTACTTC. Its translation is CASSLRQLHSYEQYF. The rearrangement joins TRBV12-3 or TRBV12-4 to TRBJ2-7; D possibly corresponds to TRBD1 (5 bases). The V gene lost 5 bases and the J gene lost 0 bases, with 14 bases spanning the gap. This CDR3 is built from 15 residues.

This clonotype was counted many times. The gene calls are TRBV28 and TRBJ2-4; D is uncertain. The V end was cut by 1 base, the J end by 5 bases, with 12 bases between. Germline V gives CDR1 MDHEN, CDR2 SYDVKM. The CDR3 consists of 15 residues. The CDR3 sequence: CASSLSTGWENIQYF. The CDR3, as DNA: TGTGCCAGCAGTTTATCAACCGGATGGGAAAACATTCAGTACTTC.

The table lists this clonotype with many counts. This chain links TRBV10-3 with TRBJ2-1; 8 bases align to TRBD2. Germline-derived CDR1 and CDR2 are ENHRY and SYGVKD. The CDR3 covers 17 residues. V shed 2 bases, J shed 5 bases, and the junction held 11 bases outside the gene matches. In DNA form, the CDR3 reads TGTGCCATCAGTGAGACGGGAGGGCCATCATACGACAATGAGCAGTTCTTC. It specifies CAISETGGPSYDNEQFF.

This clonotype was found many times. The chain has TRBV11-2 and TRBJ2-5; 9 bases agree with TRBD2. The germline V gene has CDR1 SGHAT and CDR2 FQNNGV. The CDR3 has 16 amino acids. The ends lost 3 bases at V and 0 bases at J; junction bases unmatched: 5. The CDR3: CASSFLLAGHQETQYF. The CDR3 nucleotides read TGTGCCAGCAGCTTCCTCCTAGCGGGGCACCAAGAGACCCAGTACTTC. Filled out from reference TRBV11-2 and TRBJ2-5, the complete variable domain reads EAGVAQSPRYKIIEKRQSVAFWCNPISGHATLYWYQQILGQGPKLLIQFQNNGVVDDSQLPKDRFSAERLKGVDSTLKIQPAKLEDSAVYLCASSFLLAGHQETQYFGPGTRLLVL.

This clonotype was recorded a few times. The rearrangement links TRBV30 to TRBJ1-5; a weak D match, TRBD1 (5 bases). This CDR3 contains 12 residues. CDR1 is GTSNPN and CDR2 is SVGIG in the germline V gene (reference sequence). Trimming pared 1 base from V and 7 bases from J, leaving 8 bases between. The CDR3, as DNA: TGTGCCTGGAGTGCGGGGGGGCAGCCCCAGCATTTT. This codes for CAWSAGGQPQHF.

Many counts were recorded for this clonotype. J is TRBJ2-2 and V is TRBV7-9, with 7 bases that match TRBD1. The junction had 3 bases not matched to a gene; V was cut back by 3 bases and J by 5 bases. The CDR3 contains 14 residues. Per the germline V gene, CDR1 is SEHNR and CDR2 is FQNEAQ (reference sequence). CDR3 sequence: CASSLTGKTGELFF. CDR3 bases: TGTGCCAGCAGCTTGACAGGGAAGACCGGGGAGCTGTTTTTT.

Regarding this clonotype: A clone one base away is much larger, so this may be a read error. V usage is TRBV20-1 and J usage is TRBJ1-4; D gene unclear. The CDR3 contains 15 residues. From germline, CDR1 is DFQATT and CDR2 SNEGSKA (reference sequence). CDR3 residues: CSARPLSATNEKLLF. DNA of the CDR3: TGCAGTGCTAGGCCGCTGTCGGCAACTAATGAAAAACTGTTGTTT.

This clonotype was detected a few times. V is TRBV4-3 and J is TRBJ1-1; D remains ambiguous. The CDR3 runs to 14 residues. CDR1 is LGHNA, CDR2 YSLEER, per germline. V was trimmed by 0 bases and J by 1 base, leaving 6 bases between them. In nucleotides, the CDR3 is TGCGCCAGCAGCCAAGATCTGGCGAACACTGAAGCTTTCTTT. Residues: CASSQDLANTEAFF.

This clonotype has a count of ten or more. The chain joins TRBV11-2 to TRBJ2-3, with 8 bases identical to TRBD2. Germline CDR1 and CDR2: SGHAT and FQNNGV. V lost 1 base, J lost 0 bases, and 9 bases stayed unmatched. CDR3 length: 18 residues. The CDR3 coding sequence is TGTGCCAGCAGCTTAGGTCCTAGCGGGCGACGGAGCACAGATACGCAGTATTTT. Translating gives CASSLGPSGRRSTDTQYF.

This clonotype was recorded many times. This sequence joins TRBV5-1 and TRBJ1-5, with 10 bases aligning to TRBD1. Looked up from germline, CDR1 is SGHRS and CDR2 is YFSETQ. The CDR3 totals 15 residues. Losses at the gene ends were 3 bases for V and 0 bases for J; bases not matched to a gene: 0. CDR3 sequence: CASSWTGGSNQPQHF. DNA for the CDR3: TGCGCCAGCAGCTGGACAGGGGGTAGCAATCAGCCCCAGCATTTT.

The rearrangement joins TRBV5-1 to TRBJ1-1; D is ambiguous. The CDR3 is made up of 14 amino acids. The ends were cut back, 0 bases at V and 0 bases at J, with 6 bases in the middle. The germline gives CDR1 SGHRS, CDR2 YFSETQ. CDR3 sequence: CASSLDWVNTEAFF. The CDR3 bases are TGCGCCAGCAGCTTGGATTGGGTGAACACTGAAGCTTTCTTT.

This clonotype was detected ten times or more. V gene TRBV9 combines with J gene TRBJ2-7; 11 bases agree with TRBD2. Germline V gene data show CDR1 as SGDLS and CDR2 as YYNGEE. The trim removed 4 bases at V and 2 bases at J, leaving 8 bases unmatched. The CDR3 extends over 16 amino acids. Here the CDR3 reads CASSPRDSGRAYEQYF. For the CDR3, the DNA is TGTGCCAGCAGCCCGAGAGATAGCGGGAGGGCCTACGAGCAGTACTTC.

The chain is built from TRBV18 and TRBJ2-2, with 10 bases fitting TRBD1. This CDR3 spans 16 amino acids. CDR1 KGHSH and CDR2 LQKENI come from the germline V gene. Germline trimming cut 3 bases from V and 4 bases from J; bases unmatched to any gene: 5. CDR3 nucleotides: TGTGCCAGCTCACCGAGGACAGGGGGATCCACCGGGGAGCTGTTTTTT. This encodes CASSPRTGGSTGELFF.

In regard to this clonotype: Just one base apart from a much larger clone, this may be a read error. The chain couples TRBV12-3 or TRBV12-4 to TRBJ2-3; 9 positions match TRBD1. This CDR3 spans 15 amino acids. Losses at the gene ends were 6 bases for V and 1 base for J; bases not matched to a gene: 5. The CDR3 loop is CASSRQGVRTDTQYF. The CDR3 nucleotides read TGTGCCAGCAGCCGACAGGGGGTGCGCACAGATACGCAGTATTTT.

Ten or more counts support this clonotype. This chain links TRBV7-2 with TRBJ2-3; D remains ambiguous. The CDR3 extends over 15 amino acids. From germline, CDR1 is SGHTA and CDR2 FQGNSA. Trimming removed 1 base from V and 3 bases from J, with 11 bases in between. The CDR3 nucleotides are TGTGCCAGCAGCTTAGATAGTCTGGGGACAGATACGCAGTATTTT. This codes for CASSLDSLGTDTQYF. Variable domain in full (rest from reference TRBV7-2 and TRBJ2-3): GAGVSQSPSNKVTEKGKDVELRCDPISGHTALYWYRQSLGQGLEFLIYFQGNSAPDKSGLPSDRFSAERTGGSVSTLTIQRTQQEDSAVYLCASSLDSLGTDTQYFGPGTRLTVL.